Listed here is a single T cell receptor (beta chain). Antigen specificity is unknown. The sample comes from a study of cytomegalovirus exposure and HLA in healthy donors. As for the study in general: The use of the same platform for the 110 or so validation repertoires and the roughly 700 first-cohort repertoires was reported by a later analysis.

The study's findings and limits: The listing of 150 or so TCR beta chains classed them as cytomegalovirus-associated. One later analysis, an examination of the 100 to 150 validation repertoires, found that first-cohort TCR clusters tended to co-occur in them. CMV antigen specificity of a few CMV-associated chains was confirmed in vitro.

Losses at the gene ends were 1 base for V and 7 bases for J; bases not matched to a gene: 10. Germline V gene data show CDR1 as WSHSY and CDR2 as SAAADI. There are 16 residues in the CDR3. Produced via immunoSEQ multiplex PCR; TCRdb's table is partial and in-frame only. The table has about 92,000 clones, over 85% seen once. The genes are TRBV10-2 and TRBJ2-7, with 10 bases lining up with TRBD1. This clonotype was sampled from a woman aged 30 to 39 in good health and CMV-seropositive. Sequencing was done on a sample of PBMCs. The CDR3 sequence: CASSEFPGTGVGEQYF. The CDR3 DNA sequence: TGCGCCAGCAGTGAGTTCCCCGGGACAGGGGTGGGAGAGCAGTACTTC.